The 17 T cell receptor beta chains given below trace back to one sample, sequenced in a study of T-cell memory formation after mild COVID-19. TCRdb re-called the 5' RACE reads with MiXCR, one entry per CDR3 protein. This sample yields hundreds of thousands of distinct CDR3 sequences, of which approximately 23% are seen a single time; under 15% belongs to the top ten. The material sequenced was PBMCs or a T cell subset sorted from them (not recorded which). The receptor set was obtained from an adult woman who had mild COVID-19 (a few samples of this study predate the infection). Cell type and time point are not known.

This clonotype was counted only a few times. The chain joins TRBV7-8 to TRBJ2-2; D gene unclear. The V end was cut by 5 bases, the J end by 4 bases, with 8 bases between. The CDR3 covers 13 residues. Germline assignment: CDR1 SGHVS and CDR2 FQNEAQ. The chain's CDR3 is CASSPHSTGELFF. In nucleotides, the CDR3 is TGTGCCAGCAGCCCACACAGCACCGGGGAGCTGTTTTTT.

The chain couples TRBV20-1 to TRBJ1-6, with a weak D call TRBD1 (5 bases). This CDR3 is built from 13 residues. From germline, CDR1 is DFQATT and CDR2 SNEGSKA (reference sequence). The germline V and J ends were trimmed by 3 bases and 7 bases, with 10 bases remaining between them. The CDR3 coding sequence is TGCAGTGCTAGTTCAGGGAACAATTCACCCCTCCACTTT. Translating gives CSASSGNNSPLHF.

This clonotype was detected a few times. CDR3 protein: CASSSGLNYGYTF. The CDR3 DNA sequence: TGTGCCAGCAGTTCGGGCCTCAACTATGGCTACACCTTC. The V and J genes are TRBV6-6 and TRBJ1-2; D is undetermined. From germline, CDR1 is MNHNY and CDR2 SVGAGI (reference sequence). V was shortened by 4 bases and J by 2 bases, with 8 bases between the two germline ends. The CDR3 has 13 amino acids.

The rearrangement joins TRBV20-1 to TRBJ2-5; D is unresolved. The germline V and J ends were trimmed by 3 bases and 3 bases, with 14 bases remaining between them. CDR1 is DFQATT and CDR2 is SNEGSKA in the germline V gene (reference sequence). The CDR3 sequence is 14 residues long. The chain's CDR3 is CSASSVAKKETQYF. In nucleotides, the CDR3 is TGCAGTGCTAGCTCGGTTGCCAAAAAAGAGACCCAGTACTTC.

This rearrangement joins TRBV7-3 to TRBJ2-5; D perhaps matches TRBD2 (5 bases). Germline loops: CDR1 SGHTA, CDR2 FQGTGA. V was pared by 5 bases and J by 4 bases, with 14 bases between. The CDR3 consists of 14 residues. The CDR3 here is CASSPYTGSETQYF. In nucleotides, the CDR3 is TGTGCCAGCAGCCCCTATACGGGATCAGAGACCCAGTACTTC.

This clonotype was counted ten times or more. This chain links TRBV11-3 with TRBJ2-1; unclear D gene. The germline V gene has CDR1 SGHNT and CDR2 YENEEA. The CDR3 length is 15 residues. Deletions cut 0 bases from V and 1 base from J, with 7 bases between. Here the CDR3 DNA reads TGTGCCAGCAGCTTAGAAAGCAGTTCCTACAATGAGCAGTTCTTC. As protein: CASSLESSSYNEQFF.

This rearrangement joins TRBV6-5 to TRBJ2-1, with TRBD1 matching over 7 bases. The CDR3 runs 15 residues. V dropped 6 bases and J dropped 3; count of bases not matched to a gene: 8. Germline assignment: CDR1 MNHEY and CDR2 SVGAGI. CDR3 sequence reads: CASSPLQGDYNEQFF. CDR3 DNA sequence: TGTGCCAGCAGCCCATTGCAGGGGGACTACAATGAGCAGTTCTTC.

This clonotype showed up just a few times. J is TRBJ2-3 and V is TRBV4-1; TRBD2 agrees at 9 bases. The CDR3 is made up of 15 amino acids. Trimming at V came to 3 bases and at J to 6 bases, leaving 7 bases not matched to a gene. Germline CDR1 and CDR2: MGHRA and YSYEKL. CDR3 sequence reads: CASSQFSGGEDTQYF. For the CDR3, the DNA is TGCGCCAGCAGCCAGTTTAGCGGGGGAGAGGATACGCAGTATTTT.

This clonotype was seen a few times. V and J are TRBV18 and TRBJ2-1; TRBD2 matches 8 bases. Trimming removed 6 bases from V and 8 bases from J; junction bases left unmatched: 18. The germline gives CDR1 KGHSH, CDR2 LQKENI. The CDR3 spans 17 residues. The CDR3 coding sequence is TGTGCCAGCTCGACAGTCACGAACCCAGCGGGAGATCATGAGCAGTTCTTC. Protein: CASSTVTNPAGDHEQFF.

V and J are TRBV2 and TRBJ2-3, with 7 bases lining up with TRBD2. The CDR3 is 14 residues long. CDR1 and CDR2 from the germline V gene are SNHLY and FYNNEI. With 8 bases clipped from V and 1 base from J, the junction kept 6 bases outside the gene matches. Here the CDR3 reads CASGLLAGTDTQYF. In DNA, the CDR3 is TGTGCCAGCGGTCTTCTAGCGGGCACAGATACGCAGTATTTT.

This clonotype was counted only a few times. The CDR3 here is CASSWQGTNTGELFF. CDR3 in DNA: TGTGCCAGCAGCTGGCAGGGAACAAACACCGGGGAGCTGTTTTTT. The V gene is TRBV7-3, the J gene TRBJ2-2, with a weak D call TRBD1 (5 bases). The CDR3 is made up of 15 amino acids. Trimming pared 4 bases from V and 2 bases from J, leaving 11 bases between. CDR1 and CDR2 from the germline V gene are SGHTA and FQGTGA.

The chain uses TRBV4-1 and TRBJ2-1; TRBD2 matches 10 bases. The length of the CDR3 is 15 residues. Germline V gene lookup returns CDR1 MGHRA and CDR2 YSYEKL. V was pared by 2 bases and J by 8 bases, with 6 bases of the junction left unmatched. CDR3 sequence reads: CASSQSPAGGDEQFF. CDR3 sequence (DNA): TGCGCCAGCAGCCAATCCCCAGCGGGAGGGGATGAGCAGTTCTTC.

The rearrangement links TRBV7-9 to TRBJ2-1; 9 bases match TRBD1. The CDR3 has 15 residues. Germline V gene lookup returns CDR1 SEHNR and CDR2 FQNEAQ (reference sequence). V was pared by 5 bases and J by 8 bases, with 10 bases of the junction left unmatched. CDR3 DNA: TGTGCCAGCAGCCGGACCGGGACAGGGTCCCATGAGCAGTTCTTC. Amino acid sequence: CASSRTGTGSHEQFF.

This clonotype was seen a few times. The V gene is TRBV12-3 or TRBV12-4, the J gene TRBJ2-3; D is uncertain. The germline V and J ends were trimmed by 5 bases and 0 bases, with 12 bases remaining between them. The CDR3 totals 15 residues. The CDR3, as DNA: TGTGCCAGCAGTCACCACATCCCTAGCACAGATACGCAGTATTTT. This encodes CASSHHIPSTDTQYF.

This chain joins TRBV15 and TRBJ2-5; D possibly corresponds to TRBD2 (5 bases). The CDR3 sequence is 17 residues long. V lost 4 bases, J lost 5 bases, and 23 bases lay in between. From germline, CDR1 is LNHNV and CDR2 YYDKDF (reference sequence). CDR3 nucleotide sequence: TGTGCCACCAGCACCGTGGGTAGAGGGAGAAAGCAGGAGACCCAGTACTTC. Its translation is CATSTVGRGRKQETQYF.

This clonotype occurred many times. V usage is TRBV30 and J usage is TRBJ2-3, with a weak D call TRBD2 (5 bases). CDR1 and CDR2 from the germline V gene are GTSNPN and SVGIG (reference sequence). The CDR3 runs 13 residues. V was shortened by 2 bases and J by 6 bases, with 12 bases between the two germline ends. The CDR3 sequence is CAWSLGSSDTQYF. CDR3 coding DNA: TGTGCCTGGAGTCTTGGGAGCTCCGATACGCAGTATTTT.

The CDR3 is CASSDLAKNIQYF. The CDR3 nucleotides read TGTGCCAGCAGTGACCTAGCCAAAAACATTCAGTACTTC. The chain recombines TRBV13 with TRBJ2-4; no definite D call. Germline values: CDR1 PRHDT, CDR2 FYEKMQ (reference sequence). Trimming cost V 6 bases and J 0 bases, with 6 bases left between them. The CDR3 consists of 13 residues.